This passage covers 28 T cell receptor beta chains from one sample sequenced in a study of tumor and adjacent non-tumor tissue in lung cancer. Three rounds of nested PCR, following a modified ARM-PCR protocol, produced the TCRbeta library. TCRdb fed the multiplex PCR reads into MiXCR, producing one record per CDR3 protein. The table shows 60,000 to 85,000 distinct CDR3 sequences, with about three quarters occurring only once. RNA was extracted from bulk tissue without any cell sorting. Material: lung tumor tissue. The receptors originated from a man in his sixties with non-small cell lung cancer.

The DNA of the CDR3 is TGCAGCGTTGTCTTAGCGGGCCCGGGAAGCGGGGAGCTGTTTTTT. Its protein is CSVVLAGPGSGELFF. The J gene is TRBJ2-2, the V gene TRBV29-1; TRBD2 aligns across 7 bases. V trimming: 4 bases; J trimming: 7 bases; junction bases outside the gene matches: 12. Germline CDR1 reads SQVTM; CDR2 reads ANQGSEA. The length of the CDR3 is 15 residues.

Remarks on this clonotype: The CDR3 does not close with the conserved phenylalanine or tryptophan, likely indicating a read error. It is unclear where the CDR3 begins or ends on the DNA, so no DNA is shown, and the CDR3 is as TCRdb lists it. The genes are TRBV11-3 and TRBJ2-3; TRBD1, the table's D call, lacks a check against the DNA. The CDR3 is 13 amino acids long, termini counted. Germline lookup yields CDR1 SGHNT and CDR2 YENEEA. CDR3 protein: CAGSLVPQDTHYY.

On this clonotype: The CDR3 end shows no conserved phenylalanine or tryptophan, and so a read error is likely. The DNA is left out, because the CDR3 cannot be placed on it with certainty; the CDR3 is given as TCRdb lists it. V usage is TRBV29-1 and J usage is TRBJ2-1; the DNA was not used to check the table's D call, TRBD1. The CDR3 comprises 14 residues, both ends counted. Germline V lookup: CDR1 SQVTM, CDR2 ANQGSEA. This CDR3 reads CSVHLDRTYNKLFI.

About this clonotype itself: The CDR3 end shows no conserved phenylalanine or tryptophan, and so a read error is likely. The chain couples TRBV11-3 to TRBJ1-1; tentative D call: TRBD1 (5 bases). The CDR3 covers 14 residues. Germline-derived CDR1 and CDR2 are SGHNT and YENEEA. The CDR3 DNA sequence: TGTTCCAGCAGCTTAGGAGGGGAGGGCACTGAAGCTTTCTTG. Protein sequence: CSSSLGGEGTEAFL.

Comments on this clonotype: The junction departs from the called germline gene at one end, perhaps through a read error. The chain carries TRBV29-1 and TRBJ2-7; D unclear. Germline V gene sequence: CDR1 SQVTM, CDR2 ANQGSEA. The CDR3 has 12 amino acids. CDR3 bases: TGCAGCGCTAGGGATAGGCCCTACAAGCAGTACTTC. It yields the protein CSARDRPYKQYF.

In its sample, this clonotype is medium-sized. The chain recombines TRBV6-5 with TRBJ1-1; D is unresolved. The CDR3 spans 11 residues. V lost 6 bases to trimming and J lost 1 base, with 3 bases between them. Germline values: CDR1 MNHEY, CDR2 SVGAGI. The CDR3 sequence: CASRKNTEAFF. CDR3 sequence (DNA): TGTGCCAGCAGGAAGAACACTGAAGCTTTCTTT.

Concerning this clonotype: Mismatch with germline at one junction end may stem from a read error. The chain recombines TRBV11-1 with TRBJ2-6; no firm D call. The CDR3 loop spans 13 amino acids. The germline V gene has CDR1 SGHAT and CDR2 FQDESV (reference sequence). The CDR3 bases are TGTGCCACCAGCTTAGAGACTCGAGCCGTACTGACTTTC. This encodes CATSLETRAVLTF.

As concerns this clonotype: A read error is possible here, since a much larger clone lies one base away. The chain employs TRBV12-3 or TRBV12-4 and TRBJ2-5, with TRBD1 matching 7 bases. The CDR3 length is 15 residues. In DNA, the CDR3 is TGTGTCAGCAGCCCTAGACAGGGACCATCAGAGACCCGGTACTTC. Translation: CVSSPRQGPSETRYF.

In the case of this clonotype: A much more abundant neighbour one base away suggests this may be a read error. The V call is TRBV29-1, the J call TRBJ1-1; perhaps TRBD1 as D (5 bases). CDR3 length: 13 amino acids. The germline gives CDR1 SQVTM, CDR2 ANQGSEA. V lost 6 bases to trimming and J lost 10 bases, with 21 bases between them. This CDR3 is CSVKGVGNIGAFF. CDR3 nucleotides: TGCAGCGTGAAAGGGGTGGGGAACATTGGAGCTTTCTTT.

On this clonotype: The junction and the germline gene differ at one end; a read error may be behind it. The chain has TRBV20-1 and TRBJ1-5, with D hard to call. The CDR3 is made up of 13 amino acids. The germline V gene has CDR1 DFQATT and CDR2 SNEGSKA (reference sequence). The CDR3 loop is CSARLCDNQPQHF. CDR3 DNA sequence: TGCAGTGCTAGGCTGTGTGACAATCAACCCCAGCATTTT.

Notes on this clonotype: Compared with germline, one end of the junction differs, possibly owing to a read error. The V call is TRBV6-1, the J call TRBJ1-5, with unresolved D. The CDR3 contains 13 residues. Germline V gene data show CDR1 as MNHNS and CDR2 as SASEGT. The CDR3 DNA reads TGTGCCAACAGACGGGCCGGTGGCTGGCCCCTGCACTTT. Protein sequence: CANRRAGGWPLHF.

This chain's CDR3 is CASSVRDGGRVAKNIQYF. The CDR3 DNA reads as TGTGCCAGCAGTGTTCGGGACGGGGGGCGCGTTGCCAAAAACATTCAGTACTTC. This chain links TRBV6-2 or TRBV6-3 with TRBJ2-4, with D possibly matching TRBD2 (7 bases). The germline V gene has CDR1 MNHEY and CDR2 SVGEGT. V lost 5 bases and J 1 base, leaving 21 bases between the germline ends. CDR3 size: 18 residues.

Points on this clonotype: At one boundary the junction diverges from the germline segment, which might be a read error. The rearrangement joins TRBV6-6 to TRBJ2-7; D gene ambiguous. The CDR3 runs to 15 residues. Germline CDR1 and CDR2: MNHNY and SVGAGI (reference sequence). The CDR3 loop reads CASSYLRPNSYERYF. CDR3 nucleotides: TGTGCCAGCAGTTACCTTCGGCCCAATTCCTACGAGCGGTACTTC.

Note on this clonotype: A junction boundary mismatches the germline segment, possibly from a read error. V usage is TRBV28 and J usage is TRBJ2-3; 10 positions match TRBD2. Germline CDR1 reads MDHEN; CDR2 reads SYDVKM. The CDR3 has 17 residues. The CDR3: CAISLDLAGGPTDTQYF. CDR3 nucleotides: TGTGCCATCAGTTTAGATTTAGCGGGAGGACCCACAGATACGCAGTATTTT.

To note about this clonotype: Compared with germline, one end of the junction differs, possibly owing to a read error. This chain uses TRBV6-5 with TRBJ2-3; D is possibly TRBD1 or TRBD2 (5 bases each). Germline CDR1 is MNHEY and CDR2 is SVGAGI. This CDR3 contains 16 residues. DNA for the CDR3: TGTGCCATCAGTTCCCTACAGAGGGGCGATACAGATACGCAGTATTTT. Amino acids: CAISSLQRGDTDTQYF.

Concerning this clonotype itself: One end of the junction does not line up with germline, which may come from a read error. The rearrangement uses TRBV10-1 and TRBJ2-7, with 9 bases aligning to TRBD1. Germline assignment: CDR1 WNHNN and CDR2 SYGVQD (reference sequence). There are 16 residues in the CDR3. CDR3 nucleotide sequence: TGCACCAGCAGTGGGGGTCCGGGACAGGGAACCTACGATCAGTACTTC. Protein: CTSSGGPGQGTYDQYF.

This clonotype was found a few times. V and J are TRBV20-1 and TRBJ1-4; no reliable D call. The CDR3 sequence is 13 residues long. V lost 0 bases and J lost 7, with 9 bases in between. Germline assignment: CDR1 DFQATT and CDR2 SNEGSKA (reference sequence). The CDR3: CSARDLIGEKLFF. The CDR3 DNA reads TGCAGTGCTAGAGATCTGATTGGTGAAAAACTGTTTTTT.

This clonotype came up many times. The chain couples TRBV29-1 to TRBJ2-7, with 8 bases fitting TRBD1. Germline V gene sequence: CDR1 SQVTM, CDR2 ANQGSEA. J gave up 0 bases and V 0 bases, and 4 bases lay outside the gene matches. The CDR3 is made up of 15 amino acids. The CDR3 region is CSVEDPGQASYEQYF. The CDR3 nucleotides read TGCAGCGTTGAAGATCCGGGACAGGCCTCCTACGAGCAGTACTTC.

On this clonotype itself: Mismatch with germline at one junction end may stem from a read error. The genes are TRBV12-3 or TRBV12-4 and TRBJ1-5; the match to TRBD1 covers 7 bases. The CDR3 has 15 amino acids. CDR3 residues: CASNLTTGSYQPQHF. CDR3 DNA sequence: TGTGCCAGCAATTTAACGACAGGGAGCTATCAGCCCCAGCATTTT.

This sequence joins TRBV11-2 and TRBJ2-1; D gene unclear. The CDR3 runs to 14 residues. Germline CDR1 SGHAT, CDR2 FQNNGV. The CDR3 nucleotides read TGTGCACACAGCTTAGATTCGGCAGCCTCCGAGCAGTTCTTC. The encoded protein is CAHSLDSAASEQFF.

This clonotype was found a few times. The chain couples TRBV5-5 to TRBJ2-1; possibly TRBD2 for D (6 bases). Per the germline V gene, CDR1 is SGHKS and CDR2 is YYEKEE (reference sequence). The CDR3 covers 14 residues. The V end was cut by 8 bases, the J end by 10 bases, with 22 bases between. CDR3 in amino acids: CARRLGLKRWEQFF. The CDR3 DNA is TGTGCCAGAAGATTGGGACTCAAGAGGTGGGAGCAGTTCTTC.

There are a few counts of this clonotype. The CDR3 does not end in the conserved phenylalanine or tryptophan, so this is likely a read error. V gene TRBV6-5 combines with J gene TRBJ1-5; D is ambiguous. This CDR3 is 14 amino acids long. The V gene's germline CDR1 is MNHEY and CDR2 SVGAGI. V gave up 2 bases and J gave up 3 bases, with 8 bases separating them. The CDR3 reads CASSYGRSNQPQHL. In DNA, the CDR3 is TGTGCCAGCAGTTACGGACGGTCCAATCAGCCCCAGCATCTT.

This clonotype was seen once. Since the CDR3 does not end with the conserved phenylalanine or tryptophan, this likely comes from a read error. CDR3 loop: CSNPGQGAEKLFI. The CDR3 DNA follows: TGCAGTAATCCGGGACAGGGGGCTGAAAAACTGTTTATT. This chain connects TRBV20-1 to TRBJ1-4; 12 bases agree with TRBD1. The CDR3 totals 13 residues. V gave up 8 bases and J gave up 7 bases; unmatched junction bases: 5. CDR1 and CDR2 (germline): DFQATT, SNEGSKA (reference sequence).

For this clonotype: Likely a read error: the CDR3 ends without its conserved phenylalanine or tryptophan. The limits of the CDR3 on the DNA are not certain, so only TCRdb's listed CDR3 is given. The genes are TRBV29-1 and TRBJ1-1; no check of the table's D call, TRBD1, against the DNA was made. The CDR3 is 13 amino acids in total, end residues counted. CDR1 is SQVTM and CDR2 is ANQGSEA in the germline V gene. CDR3 sequence: CSVVRGQRTEAFL.

This clonotype was seen a handful of times. Since a much larger clone is just one base distant, this may be a read error. The conserved phenylalanine or tryptophan is not found at the CDR3 terminus, so this likely reflects a read error. V and J are TRBV20-1 and TRBJ2-2; D gene unclear. Germline values: CDR1 DFQATT, CDR2 SNEGSKA (reference sequence). The CDR3 spans 10 residues. The CDR3 nucleotides are TGCAGATTCGTCGCCGGGGAGCTGTTTTCT. Translating gives CRFVAGELFS.

A note on this clonotype: An end of the junction differs from the germline gene, which may be a read error. The gene calls are TRBV11-2 and TRBJ2-4, with D possibly being TRBD2 (5 bases). Germline values: CDR1 SGHAT, CDR2 FQNNGV. CDR3 length: 19 amino acids. For the CDR3, the DNA is TGTGCCAGCAGCTTAACAAATAGTGGGAGAGGAGTATCAAAAAACATTCATTACTTC. Translating gives CASSLTNSGRGVSKNIHYF.

This clonotype has more than one count but fewer than ten. A read error may explain this, as a much larger clone is one base away. The chain links TRBV10-2 to TRBJ1-5; 7 bases are shared with TRBD1. This CDR3 contains 13 residues. From germline, CDR1 is WSHSY and CDR2 SAAADI. CDR3 loop: CASSLTGDQSQHF. CDR3 nucleotide sequence: TGCGCCAGCAGCCTAACAGGGGATCAGTCCCAGCATTTT.

The chain is built from TRBV6-6 and TRBJ2-5; unclear D gene. The V and J ends lost 0 bases and 3 bases respectively, with 14 bases between them. The germline V gene encodes CDR1 MNHNY and CDR2 SVGAGI (reference sequence). The CDR3 spans 16 residues. The CDR3 nucleotides are TGTGCCAGCAGTTACTCGTGGTCACCGACTGAAGAGACCCAGTACTTC. This codes for CASSYSWSPTEETQYF.